This T cell receptor beta chain was sequenced for a study of CD8+ T cells in alopecia areata (dated by TCRdb to the late 2010s). Study-wide context: Treated patients were enrolled in an open-label pilot trial of oral tofacitinib, 5 to 10 mg twice daily, for moderate-to-severe alopecia areata. Patients stayed on tofacitinib for 6 to 18 months and then had 6 months of follow-up off drug so that delayed response and recurrence could be assessed. The SALT score, which quantifies the percentage of affected scalp surface area, was used to measure disease severity in treated patients. To study T cell clonal expansion in alopecia areata, the researchers applied high-throughput TCRbeta sequencing to both the C3H/HeJ mouse model and human patients. In humans, TCRbeta sequencing was performed on scalp tissue and on sorted CD4+ and CD8+ peripheral blood T cells from healthy controls and from patients with patchy or totalis/universalis alopecia areata. Biopsies were taken from tofacitinib-treated patients at baseline and at 4 and 24 weeks of treatment, and a later scalp biopsy was taken in several of the tofacitinib-treated patients. Scalp clonality was compared across normal scalp (n=4), patchy alopecia areata scalp (n=8), and alopecia totalis/universalis scalp (n=8). RNA came from the PAXgene miRNA kit for fixed scalp, the miRNeasy kit for PBMCs, and the RNeasy kit for mouse skin. TCRbeta CDR3 regions were amplified by immunoSEQ multiplex PCR with 35 Vbeta forward and 13 Jbeta reverse primers. Study-wide conclusions, independent of this receptor: Higher clonality and more expanded CD8+ clones were observed in lesional scalp than in normal scalp, particularly in alopecia totalis/universalis, a finding suggestive of antigenic drive. During tofacitinib treatment, many expanded lesional clones remained in scalp and blood, and this persistence may partly explain relapse after treatment is stopped. Scalp clonality and the number of expanded CD8+ clones among the top 100 scalp clones were significantly decreased by tofacitinib. Resident alphabeta T cells in normal human skin are also sequenced, complicating scalp TCR repertoire analysis, unlike mouse skin dominated by gammadelta T cells. Because the treated cohort was small and had only one nonresponder, larger studies are needed to examine links between baseline CD8+ expansion and response. Shared TCR sequences between patients were less evident than in mice, which may be partly attributable to HLA diversity in the patient population.

V is cut back by 3 bases and J by 4 bases, with 3 bases in the junction unmatched. The CDR3 runs 16 amino acids, cysteine and phenylalanine included. The kept DNA is CDR3 alone, 48 bases in frame from the first base. In the germline V gene, CDR1 corresponds to SGDLS and CDR2 to YYNGEE. The meaning of the sample's treatment or condition label: oral pan-JAK inhibitor, 5-10 mg twice daily. Lesional scalp punch biopsies and peripheral blood were collected from alopecia areata patients. PBMCs were isolated by density centrifugation and stained for CD3, CD4 and CD8, and CD4+ and CD8+ T cells were sorted on a FACSAria. Library preparation was by the immunoSEQ multiplex PCR assay. For TCR sequencing, RNA was extracted from every sample and reverse transcribed into cDNA to serve as template. SuperScript III was used for first-strand cDNA synthesis, primed with a 2:1 mix of oligo-dT and random hexamers. A synthetic immune receptor repertoire was used to assess amplification bias, and residual bias was removed computationally. As for how the authors treated the data: Raw reads were preprocessed to remove errors, and CDR3 was defined according to IMGT conventions as the region from the conserved cysteine to phenylalanine. Clonality was computed as 1 minus the Shannon entropy, with the entropy normalized by log2 of the number of productive unique TCRs. Scalp TCRbeta sequences were cross-referenced with sorted blood CD4 and CD8 repertoires so that the CD4 or CD8 identity of scalp clones could be inferred. TCRdb mirrors the immuneACCESS table, restricted to in-frame sequences. Some clones are absent from its copies; in checked studies, under half trace to an unresolved V gene, and the reason for the others is unknown. V, J and clone size derive from that table, while D and trimming were established from the DNA sequence. The sample table contains about 200,000 clones; only one count was recorded for 35% to 45% of them. The ten largest clones add up to more than 0.4% of the sample.

With regard to this clone: Its recognized antigen is unknown. No base quality values were provided; no much bigger clone lies one nucleotide off.

The chain employs TRBV9 and TRBJ2-1; 14 bases in the junction line up with TRBD2. The sequence was obtained from a human donor with alopecia areata. Sequenced material: CD4+ T cells sorted from blood, taken between weeks 30 and 35, from a patient treated with tofacitinib. The CDR3 has the sequence CASSGTSGRMYNEQFF. DNA sequence: TGTGCCAGCAGCGGGACTAGCGGGAGGATGTACAATGAGCAGTTCTTC.